This T cell receptor beta chain was profiled in a study of T-cell memory formation after mild COVID-19. Trimming removed 4 bases at V and 2 bases at J, with 16 bases between. The CDR3 is 15 residues long. CDR1 DFQATT and CDR2 SNEGSKA come from the germline V gene (reference sequence). Via MiXCR, TCRdb re-called the 5' RACE reads, giving one row per CDR3 protein. Of about 130,000 distinct CDR3 sequences listed, roughly 6% are singletons. In its sample, this clonotype was seen a few times. Sequencing was done on a sample of PBMCs or a T cell subset sorted from them (not recorded which). The clonotype comes from an adult woman who had mild COVID-19 (a few samples of this study predate the infection). Cell type and time point are not known. The V call is TRBV20-1, the J call TRBJ2-3; TRBD2 is a possible D gene (6 bases). CDR3 coding DNA: TGCAGTGCTACCGACCCCGGAGGGACCACAGATACGCAGTATTTT. The encoded protein is CSATDPGGTTDTQYF.